What follows describes a single T cell receptor (beta chain). It lacks a known antigen. No qualities accompany the bases; no much larger clone lies one base away. The germline ends are 13 bases apart after V is trimmed by 3 bases and J by 7 bases. The germline V gene encodes CDR1 MNHEY and CDR2 SMNVEV (reference sequence). Reading from cysteine to phenylalanine, the CDR3 counts 14 amino acids. Just the 42-base CDR3 DNA is kept, in frame starting at base 1. The sample's time point label, in plain terms: baseline before first vaccination. Vaccinee samples were obtained from the UK trials COV001 and COV002, which included a single-blind randomized controlled phase 2/3 trial of AZD1222 (ChAdOx1 nCoV-19) in healthy adults. Trial participant PBMC samples were collected at day 0 and day 28 after the second dose for TCRbeta chain sequencing. The CDR3 regions of human TCRbeta chains were subjected to immunosequencing. The authors processed their data as follows. TCRs in the repertoires were matched against a reference library of SARS-CoV-2-specific TCRs that had been generated with the MIRA antigen-specificity platform. Breadth was defined as the fraction of unique TCRs that were SARS-CoV-2-associated, and depth was defined as the fraction of total T cells that were SARS-CoV-2-associated. Using the MIRA data, each spike-specific TCR was mapped to the spike region that the TCR reacts to and placed in a CD4 or CD8 class. Log10-transformed breadth and depth values were compared by one-way ANOVA with Sidak's multiple comparisons tests. The immuneACCESS repertoire file appears here via TCRdb, limited to in-frame rearrangements. These files lack a portion of the clones; in checked studies, under half of the deficit traces to unresolved V genes, and the cause of the others is not known. That table supplies the V and J calls and clone size; D and trimming were determined from the DNA. Across this sample there are roughly 130,000 clones, with around 94% seen only once. Roughly 6.6% of the sample is in the top ten clones.

The data stem from a study of T cell responses to AZD1222 COVID-19 vaccine (dated by TCRdb to about 2021). Looking at the study overall: AZD1222 recipients given second doses at about 4 weeks or at about 12 weeks were pooled, since spike-specific TCR depth and breadth were not found to differ between the two schedules. TCR sequencing covered 230 or so trial participants: 207 given two doses of AZD1222 and approximately 26 given two doses of MenACWY control vaccine. Trial participants were enrolled by age into 18-55, 56-69 and 70-plus year subgroups, with about 150, 28 and 57 TCR-sequenced participants respectively. Overall results and qualifications from the work: The 56-69-year group was small, and its depth increase did not reach significance, likely because of low power. Spike-specific TCR breadth and depth rose significantly after two AZD1222 doses compared with day 0 and with MenACWY recipients. CD4 TCRs associated with the vaccine covered the entire spike protein, and the dominant responses were in regions 160-218 and 743-854. Conclusions about previously exposed vaccinees are limited, since just five or six AZD1222 recipients were seropositive for SARS-CoV-2 at baseline. Participants were mostly white British, with more females than males. The authors suggested clonal diversity may have been underestimated. Reportedly, almost half of the unique spike-specific TCRs recognized epitopes lying outside the regions that are mutated in the B.1.351 and B.1.1.7 variants. Because no day 14 peak-response samples were available, repertoires were characterized only after the peak T cell response.

Sample: peripheral blood, taken on day 0 of AZD1222 vaccination. The sequence derives from an adult in good health. In this chain, TRBV27 is recombined with TRBJ2-1; confidence is insufficient to name the D gene. The CDR3 reads CASSFSRNRNEQFF. The DNA sequence reads TGTGCCAGCAGTTTTTCCAGGAACCGTAATGAGCAGTTCTTC.